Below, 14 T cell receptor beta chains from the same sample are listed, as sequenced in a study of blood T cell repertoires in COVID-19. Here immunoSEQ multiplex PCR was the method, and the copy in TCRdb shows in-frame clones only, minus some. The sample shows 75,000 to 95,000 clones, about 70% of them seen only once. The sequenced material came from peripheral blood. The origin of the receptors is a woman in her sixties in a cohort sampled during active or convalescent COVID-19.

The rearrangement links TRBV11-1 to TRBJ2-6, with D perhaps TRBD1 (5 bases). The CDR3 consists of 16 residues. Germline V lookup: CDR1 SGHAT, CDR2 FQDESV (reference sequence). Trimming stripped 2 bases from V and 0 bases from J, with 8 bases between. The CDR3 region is CASSLYRSSGANVLTF. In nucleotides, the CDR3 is TGTGCCAGCAGCTTATACAGGAGCTCTGGGGCCAACGTCCTGACTTTC.

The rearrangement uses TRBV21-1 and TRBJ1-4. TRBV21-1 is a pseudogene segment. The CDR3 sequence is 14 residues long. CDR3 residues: CASSNRDSSEKLFF. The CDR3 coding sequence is TGTGCCAGCAGCAATAGGGACTCGAGTGAAAAACTGTTTTTT.

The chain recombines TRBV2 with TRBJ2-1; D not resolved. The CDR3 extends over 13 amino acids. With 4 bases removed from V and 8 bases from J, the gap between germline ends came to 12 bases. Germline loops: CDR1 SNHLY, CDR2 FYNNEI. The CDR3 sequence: CASSVTRYYEQFF. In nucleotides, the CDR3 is TGTGCCAGCAGTGTCACCAGGTACTATGAGCAGTTCTTC.

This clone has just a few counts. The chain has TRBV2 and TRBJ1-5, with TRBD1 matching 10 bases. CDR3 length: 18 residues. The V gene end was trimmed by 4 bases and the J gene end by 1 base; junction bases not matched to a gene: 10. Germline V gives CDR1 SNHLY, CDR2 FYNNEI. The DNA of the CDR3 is TGTGCCAGCAGTGTAACGAGACAGGGGGCTGTCAGCAATCAGCCCCAGCATTTT. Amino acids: CASSVTRQGAVSNQPQHF.

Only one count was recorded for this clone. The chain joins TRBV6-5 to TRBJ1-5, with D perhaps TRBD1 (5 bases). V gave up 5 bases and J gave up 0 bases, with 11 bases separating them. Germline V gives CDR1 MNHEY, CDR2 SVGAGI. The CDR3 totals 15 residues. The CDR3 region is CASSPGRNSNQPQHF. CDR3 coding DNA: TGTGCCAGCAGTCCAGGGAGGAATAGCAATCAGCCCCAGCATTTT.

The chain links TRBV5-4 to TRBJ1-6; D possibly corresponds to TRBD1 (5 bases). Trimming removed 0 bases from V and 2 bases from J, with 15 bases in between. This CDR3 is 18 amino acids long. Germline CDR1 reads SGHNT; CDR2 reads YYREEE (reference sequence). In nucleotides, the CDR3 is TGTGCCAGCAGCTTGGGCGGGGGGATCCGCACCTATAATTCACCCCTCCACTTT. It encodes CASSLGGGIRTYNSPLHF.

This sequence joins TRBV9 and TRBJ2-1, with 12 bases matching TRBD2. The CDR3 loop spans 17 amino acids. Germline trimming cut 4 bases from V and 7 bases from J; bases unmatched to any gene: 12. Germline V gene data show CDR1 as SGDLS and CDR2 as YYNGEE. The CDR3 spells CASSPSQRTSGDNEQFF. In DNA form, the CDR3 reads TGTGCCAGCAGCCCTAGTCAGAGGACTAGCGGGGATAATGAGCAGTTCTTC.

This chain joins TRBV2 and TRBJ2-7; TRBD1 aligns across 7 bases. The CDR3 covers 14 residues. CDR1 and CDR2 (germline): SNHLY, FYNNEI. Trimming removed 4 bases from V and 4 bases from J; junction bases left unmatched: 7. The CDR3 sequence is CASSARQGKYEQYF. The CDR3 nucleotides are TGTGCCAGCAGTGCGAGACAGGGCAAGTACGAGCAGTACTTC.

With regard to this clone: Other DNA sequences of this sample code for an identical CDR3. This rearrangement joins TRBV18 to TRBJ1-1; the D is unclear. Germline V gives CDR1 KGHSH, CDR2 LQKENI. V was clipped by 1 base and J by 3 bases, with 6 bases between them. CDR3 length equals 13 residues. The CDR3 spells CASSPRTDTEAFF. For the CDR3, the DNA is TGTGCCAGCTCACCACGAACAGACACTGAAGCTTTCTTT.

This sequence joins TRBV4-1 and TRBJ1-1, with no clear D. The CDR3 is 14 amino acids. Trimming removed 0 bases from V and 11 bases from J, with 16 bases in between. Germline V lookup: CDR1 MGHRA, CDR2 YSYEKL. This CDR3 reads CASSQDLGSPGAFF. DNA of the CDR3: TGCGCCAGCAGCCAAGATCTGGGCAGCCCTGGGGCTTTCTTT.

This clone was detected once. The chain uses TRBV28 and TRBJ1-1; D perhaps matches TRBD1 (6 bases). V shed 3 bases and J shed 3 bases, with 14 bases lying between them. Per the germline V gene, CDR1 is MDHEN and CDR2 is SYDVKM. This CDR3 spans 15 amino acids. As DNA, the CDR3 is TGTGCCAGCAGTTTTGGGGGGGCGGGGGACACTGAAGCTTTCTTT. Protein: CASSFGGAGDTEAFF.

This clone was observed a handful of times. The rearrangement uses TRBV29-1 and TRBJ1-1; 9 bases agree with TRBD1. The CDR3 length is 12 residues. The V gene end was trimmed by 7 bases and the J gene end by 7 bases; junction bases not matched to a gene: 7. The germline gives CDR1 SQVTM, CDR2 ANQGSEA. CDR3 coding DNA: TGCAGCGCGAGGGACAGGGCGTTTGAAGCTTTCTTT. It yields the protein CSARDRAFEAFF.

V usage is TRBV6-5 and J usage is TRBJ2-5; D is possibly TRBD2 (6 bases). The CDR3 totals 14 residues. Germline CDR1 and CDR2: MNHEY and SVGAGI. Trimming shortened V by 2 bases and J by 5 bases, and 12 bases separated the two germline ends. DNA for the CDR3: TGTGCCAGCAGTTACGGGGGGACCGGGGAGACCCAGTACTTC. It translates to CASSYGGTGETQYF.

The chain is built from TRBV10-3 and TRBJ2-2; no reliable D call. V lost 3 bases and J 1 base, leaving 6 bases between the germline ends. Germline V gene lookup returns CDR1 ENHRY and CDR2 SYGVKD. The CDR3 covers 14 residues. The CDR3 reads CAISERGNTGELFF. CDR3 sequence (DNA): TGTGCCATCAGTGAACGAGGGAACACCGGGGAGCTGTTTTTT.